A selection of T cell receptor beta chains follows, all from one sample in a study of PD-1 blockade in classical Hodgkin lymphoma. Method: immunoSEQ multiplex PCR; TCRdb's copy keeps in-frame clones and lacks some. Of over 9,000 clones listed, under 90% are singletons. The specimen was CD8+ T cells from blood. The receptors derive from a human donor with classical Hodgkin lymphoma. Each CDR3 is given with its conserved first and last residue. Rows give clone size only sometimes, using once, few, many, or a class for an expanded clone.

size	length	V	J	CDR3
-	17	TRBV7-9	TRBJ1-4	CASSLDRGWRTNEKLFF
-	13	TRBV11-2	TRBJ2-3	CASSLVVGDTQYF
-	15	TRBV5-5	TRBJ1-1	CASTLGAGFITEAFF
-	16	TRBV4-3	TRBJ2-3	CASSQGTGRGTDTQYF
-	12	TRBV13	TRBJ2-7	CASSRGAGEQYF
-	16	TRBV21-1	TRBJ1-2	CASSKSGGQPNYGYTF
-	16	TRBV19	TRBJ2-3	CASSGWTSGWSDTQYF
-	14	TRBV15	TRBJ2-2	CATSRRRGLGELFF
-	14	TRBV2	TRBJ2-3	CARRGQGHTDTQYF
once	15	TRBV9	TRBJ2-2	CASSGEESNTGELFF
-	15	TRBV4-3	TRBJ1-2	CATSNRDPTNYGYTF
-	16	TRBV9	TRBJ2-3	CASSAPRGSTTDTQYF
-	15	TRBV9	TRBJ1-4	CASSVDRGLDEKLFF
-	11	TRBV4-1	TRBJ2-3	CASRGLGTQYF
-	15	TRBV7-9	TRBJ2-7	CASSPRGEVPYEQYF
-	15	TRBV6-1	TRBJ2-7	CASSEKVTGGYEQYF
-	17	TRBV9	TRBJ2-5	CASSVEGSGGAGETQYF
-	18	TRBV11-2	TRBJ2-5	CASSLGPLGGGPQETQYF
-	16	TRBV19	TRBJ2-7	CASSTFPTSQNYEQYF
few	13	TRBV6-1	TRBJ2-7	CASSGSQGYEQYF
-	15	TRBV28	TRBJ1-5	CASSPPQISNQPQHF
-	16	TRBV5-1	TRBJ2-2	CASSGRSRPNTGELFF
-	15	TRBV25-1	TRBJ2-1	CASSLSGFVYNEQFF
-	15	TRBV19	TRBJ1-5	CASSLWDRINQPQHF
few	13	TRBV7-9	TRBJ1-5	CASRGTRNQPQHF
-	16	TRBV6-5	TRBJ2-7	CASSYSSTGGTYEQYF
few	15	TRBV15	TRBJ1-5	CATSRDRGRLQPQHF
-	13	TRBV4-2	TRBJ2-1	CASSQGVYNEQFF
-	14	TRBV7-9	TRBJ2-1	CASSQRVPYNEQFF
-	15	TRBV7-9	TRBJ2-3	CASSLGGWRVDTQYF
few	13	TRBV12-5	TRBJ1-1	CASGLSGNTEAFF
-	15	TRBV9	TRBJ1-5	CASSAGGGSNQPQHF
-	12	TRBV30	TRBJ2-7	CAWSVNRYEQYF
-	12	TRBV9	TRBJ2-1	CASSPPGGEQFF
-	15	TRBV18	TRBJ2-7	CASSSRPGWGVEQYF
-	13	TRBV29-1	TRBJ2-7	CSVGWVGGYEQYF
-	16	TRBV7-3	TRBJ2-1	CASSLITTSSYNEQFF
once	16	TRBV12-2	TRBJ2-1	CASRLNLRAPYNEQFF
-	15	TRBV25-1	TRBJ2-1	CASSVGTGVFNEQFF
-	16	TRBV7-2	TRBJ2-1	CASSLAASGGWDEQFF
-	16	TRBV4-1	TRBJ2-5	CASSQRALASSETQYF
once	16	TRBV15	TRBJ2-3	CATSPDKVGRTDTQYF
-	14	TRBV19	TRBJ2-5	CASQAGRVSQTQYF
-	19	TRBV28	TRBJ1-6	CASSYKRENTLPEGQSLHF
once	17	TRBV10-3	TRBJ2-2	CAISEWETGEISGELFF
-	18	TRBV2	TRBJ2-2	CASTPGVAGGQNTGELFF
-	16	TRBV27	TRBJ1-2	CASSLSPDSRNYGYTF